This TCR beta chain was obtained from a study of blood T cell repertoires in COVID-19. Across the whole study: Sites in the United States, Italy and Spain provided acute and convalescent COVID-19 samples. PBMCs, B-cell-depleted T cells, or T cells provided the cDNA or gDNA that made up the material.

TCRdb's copy holds only in-frame clones and misses some; the assay was immunoSEQ multiplex PCR. Counted here are around 150,000 clones, roughly 87% occurring once; the ten biggest clones make up about 4.1%. V was trimmed by 5 bases and J by 3 bases, leaving 8 bases between them. The germline V gene encodes CDR1 MGHRA and CDR2 YSYEKL. This CDR3 has 13 residues. Material: peripheral blood. This chain joins TRBV4-1 and TRBJ2-1; tentatively, D is TRBD2 (6 bases). This clonotype originated in a woman aged 60-75 years with active or convalescent COVID-19. The CDR3 DNA reads as TGCGCCAGCAGCGGGGGAGGCTACAATGAGCAGTTCTTC. This encodes CASSGGGYNEQFF.